The 18 T cell receptor beta chains given below trace back to one sample, sequenced in a study of Graves' ophthalmopathy and Graves' hyperthyroidism. Amplification of the TCR beta CDR3 regions used RNA transcripts (as template). Scientists carried out first-round RT-PCR using HTBI primers and then a second-round multiplex PCR. One entry per CDR3 protein results from TCRdb running MiXCR on the multiplex PCR reads. The sample carries approximately 700,000 distinct CDR3 sequences, approximately 40% recorded once. Material: peripheral blood. The receptors come from an adult man with Graves' ophthalmopathy.

This clonotype was counted only a few times. The rearrangement links TRBV7-9 to TRBJ2-2, with TRBD2 identical over 11 bases. J lost 1 base, V lost 3 bases, and 1 base had no gene match. Germline CDR1 reads SEHNR; CDR2 reads FQNEAQ (reference sequence). The CDR3 has 16 residues. CDR3 nucleotide sequence: TGTGCCAGCAGCTTCACTAGCGGGAGGAACACCGGGGAGCTGTTTTTT. Amino acid sequence: CASSFTSGRNTGELFF.

The V gene is TRBV7-8, the J gene TRBJ2-5, with D possibly TRBD1 on 6 matching bases. The CDR3 consists of 14 residues. Germline CDR1 reads SGHVS; CDR2 reads FQNEAQ. V gave up 3 bases and J gave up 4 bases, with 12 bases separating them. CDR3 bases: TGTGCCAGCAGCTTCGAGGGGGTCTCAGAGACCCAGTACTTC. It yields the protein CASSFEGVSETQYF.

This clonotype was observed a few times. The chain is built from TRBV12-3 or TRBV12-4 and TRBJ2-7; D call uncertain. V lost 2 bases to trimming and J lost 1 base, with 9 bases between them. CDR3 length: 14 amino acids. CDR3 sequence (DNA): TGTGCCAGCAGTTTACGCGAGGATTCCTACGAGCAGTACTTC. Its translation is CASSLREDSYEQYF.

This clonotype was observed at least ten times. The gene calls are TRBV10-3 and TRBJ1-6; D ambiguous. CDR1 is ENHRY and CDR2 is SYGVKD in the germline V gene. CDR3 length equals 14 residues. Trimming cost V 2 bases and J 7 bases, with 9 bases left between them. Written as DNA, the CDR3 is TGTGCCATCAGTGAGGATGGGGAAAATTCACCCCTCCACTTT. Residues: CAISEDGENSPLHF.

J is TRBJ1-4 and V is TRBV29-1; D perhaps matches TRBD1 (5 bases). Trimming stripped 6 bases from V and 7 bases from J, with 18 bases between. CDR3 length: 14 amino acids. Germline V gene lookup returns CDR1 SQVTM and CDR2 ANQGSEA. The CDR3 here is CSVNQARGGEKLFF. Here the CDR3 DNA reads TGCAGCGTCAATCAGGCGAGGGGTGGTGAAAAACTGTTTTTT. Drawing the rest from reference TRBV29-1 and TRBJ1-4, the complete variable domain is SAVISQKPSRDICQRGTSLTIQCQVDSQVTMMFWYRQQPGQSLTLIATANQGSEATYESGFVIDKFPISRPNLTFSTLTVSNMSPEDSSIYLCSVNQARGGEKLFFGSGTQLSVL.

This chain joins TRBV2 and TRBJ2-7; 7 nucleotides line up with TRBD1. Germline V gene sequence: CDR1 SNHLY, CDR2 FYNNEI. J lost 2 bases, V lost 6 bases, and 10 bases had no gene match. This CDR3 has 15 amino acids. The CDR3 DNA reads TGTGCCAGCAGCTCCCGACAGGGTATAGCCTACGAGCAGTACTTC. Translated: CASSSRQGIAYEQYF.

The rearrangement uses TRBV11-1 and TRBJ1-1, with D possibly matching TRBD1 (6 bases). V was cut by 5 bases and J by 3 bases, with 13 bases left in between. The CDR3 is 14 residues long. Germline CDR1 SGHAT, CDR2 FQDESV (reference sequence). The DNA for the CDR3 is TGTGCCAGCAGCCCGGGGACAATTTACACTGAAGCTTTCTTT. This gives the protein CASSPGTIYTEAFF.

A remark on this clonotype: At one of its ends the junction is not consistent with the germline gene, which may arise from a read error. This rearrangement joins TRBV10-2 to TRBJ1-5; the D is unclear. The CDR3 loop spans 13 amino acids. Germline V lookup: CDR1 WSHSY, CDR2 SAAADI. DNA of the CDR3: TGTGCCAGCAGTCAACAGTATGATTCGCCCCAGCATTTT. Protein product: CASSQQYDSPQHF.

The CDR3 protein is CASASSQAGAQETQYF. DNA of the CDR3: TGTGCCAGCGCGAGCAGTCAAGCAGGGGCCCAAGAGACCCAGTACTTC. The chain carries TRBV12-3 or TRBV12-4 and TRBJ2-5, with a weak D call TRBD1 (6 bases). V lost 8 bases and J 1 base, leaving 20 bases between the germline ends. The CDR3 is 16 residues long.

CDR3 bases: TGTGCCAGCAGCCCGACCCGCGTTATGACATTCGGGGGCTACACCTTC. It translates to CASSPTRVMTFGGYTF. J is TRBJ1-2 and V is TRBV7-9; D is uncertain. V was clipped by 5 bases and J by 8 bases, with 24 bases between them. Germline CDR1 SEHNR, CDR2 FQNEAQ (reference sequence). The CDR3 loop spans 16 amino acids.

In the case of this clonotype: This CDR3 is missing its conserved last phenylalanine or tryptophan, likely due to a read error. The V and J genes are TRBV4-2 and TRBJ1-1; D uncertain. Per the germline V gene, CDR1 is LGHNA and CDR2 is YNFKEQ. The CDR3 has 13 amino acids. The V end lost 1 base, the J end lost 1 base, and 4 bases lay between the germline ends. CDR3 sequence reads: CASSQVKNTEAFL. CDR3 in DNA: TGTGCCAGCAGCCAAGTCAAGAACACTGAAGCTTTCCTT.

This clonotype came up many times. The chain carries TRBV24-1 and TRBJ2-2; 9 nucleotides align to TRBD1. The CDR3 totals 17 residues. Per the germline V gene, CDR1 is KGHDR and CDR2 is SFDVKD. Losses at the gene ends were 3 bases for V and 3 bases for J; bases not matched to a gene: 7. CDR3 loop: CATSDGDRERYTGELFF. The CDR3 DNA reads TGTGCCACCAGTGATGGGGACAGGGAACGTTACACCGGGGAGCTGTTTTTT.

The chain combines TRBV5-1 with TRBJ2-2; perhaps D is TRBD1 or TRBD2 (5 bases each). CDR3 length: 15 residues. The V gene's germline CDR1 is SGHRS and CDR2 YFSETQ. V lost 2 bases to trimming and J lost 6 bases, with 14 bases between them. The CDR3 DNA reads as TGCGCCAGCAGCTTAGTCTTGGGGGACGCCGGGGAGCTGTTTTTT. Translated: CASSLVLGDAGELFF.

The V and J genes are TRBV10-3 and TRBJ1-1; TRBD1 matches at 11 bases. Germline CDR1 reads ENHRY; CDR2 reads SYGVKD. The length of the CDR3 is 15 residues. The V gene end was trimmed by 5 bases and the J gene end by 1 base; junction bases not matched to a gene: 3. CDR3 residues: CAISRTGGENTEAFF. For the CDR3, the DNA is TGTGCCATCAGTAGGACAGGGGGCGAGAACACTGAAGCTTTCTTT.

This clonotype occurred a few times. The chain uses TRBV14 and TRBJ2-2, with unresolved D. The CDR3 contains 16 residues. From germline, CDR1 is SGHDN and CDR2 FVKESK. The germline V and J ends were trimmed by 3 bases and 0 bases, with 11 bases remaining between them. CDR3 nucleotides: TGTGCCAGCAGCCAGGATACTGACCCGAACACCGGGGAGCTGTTTTTT. Translation: CASSQDTDPNTGELFF.

The V and J genes are TRBV25-1 and TRBJ2-2; 7 bases map to TRBD2. Germline V CDR1 and CDR2: MGHDK, SYGVNS. The CDR3 has 17 residues. Trimming cost V 4 bases and J 0 bases; bases outside gene matches: 8. Here the CDR3 DNA reads TGTGCCAGCAGTGCTAGGCGCCTAGCGGCGAACACCGGGGAGCTGTTTTTT. Translated, it gives CASSARRLAANTGELFF.

This chain connects TRBV20-1 to TRBJ1-5; a weak D match, TRBD1 (6 bases). The CDR3 has 16 amino acids. CDR1 and CDR2 (germline): DFQATT, SNEGSKA (reference sequence). V shed 3 bases and J shed 3 bases, with 18 bases lying between them. This CDR3 is CSARANRAEYNQPQHF. The CDR3 coding sequence is TGCAGTGCTAGGGCGAACAGGGCGGAGTACAATCAGCCCCAGCATTTT.

As to this clonotype: One end of the junction is discordant with germline, which a read error may explain. The chain has TRBV15 and TRBJ2-7; D is undetermined. The germline CDR1 and CDR2 sequences are LNHNV and YYDKDF (reference sequence). The CDR3 is 14 amino acids. The CDR3 loop is CAASSPQAIYEQYF. The CDR3 DNA reads TGTGCCGCCAGCAGTCCTCAGGCGATCTACGAGCAGTACTTC.